This T cell receptor beta chain emerged from a study of CD8 T cells in ankylosing spondylitis. This clonotype was found many times. Its antigen is still unknown. V lost 4 bases and J 10 bases, leaving 12 bases between the germline ends. CDR1 LGHNT and CDR2 FRNRAP come from the germline V gene. The CDR3 consists of 12 residues. Notes on the study in general: Existing reports had already noted some motif variants in reactive arthritis synovial fluid and blood. Disease-linked clones displayed a CD8+ phenotype and appeared relatively rarely in peripheral blood. What appeared characteristic of ankylosing spondylitis blood was a TCR beta motif of about eight highly homologous variants. Disease-linked clones reportedly showed significant enrichment in matched ankylosing spondylitis synovial fluid.

Generation of TCR beta libraries employed quantitative 5'-RACE incorporating molecular barcodes. In TCRdb, the 5' RACE reads were re-called with MiXCR into one record per CDR3 protein. This table holds approximately 500,000 distinct CDR3 sequences, about 12% found once. The rearrangement joins TRBV12-5 to TRBJ2-3; D gene unclear. The source is a male donor with ankylosing spondylitis. Sequencing was carried out using blood, either unsorted or a sorted T cell fraction (not recorded which). The CDR3 region is CASGSYVNPQYF. CDR3 coding DNA: TGTGCTAGTGGTTCGTATGTCAATCCGCAGTATTTT.